The 31 T cell receptor beta chains reported below all come from one sample, sequenced in a study of blood T cell repertoires in COVID-19. Repertoires were generated with immunoSEQ multiplex PCR, while TCRdb's copy carries only in-frame clones and drops some. The profile shows 200,000 to 250,000 clones, roughly 80% of them singletons. The sample was PBMCs or T cells enriched from blood (not recorded which). These receptors were collected from a woman aged 40 to 50 with acute COVID-19.

The chain links TRBV5-4 to TRBJ1-1, with D uncertain. V was clipped by 0 bases and J by 1 base, with 7 bases between them. The CDR3 is 14 residues long. From germline, CDR1 is SGHNT and CDR2 YYREEE (reference sequence). The CDR3 reads CASSLEARNTEAFF. The CDR3 DNA reads as TGTGCCAGCAGCTTGGAAGCCCGGAACACTGAAGCTTTCTTT.

The V call is TRBV7-8, the J call TRBJ2-3; 8 nucleotides match TRBD2. V lost 2 bases to trimming and J lost 1 base; unmatched junction nucleotides: 5. CDR3 length: 16 residues. In germline, CDR1 is SGHVS, CDR2 FQNEAQ. CDR3 loop: CASSLSGSRGTDTQYF. CDR3 bases: TGTGCCAGCAGCTTAAGCGGGAGTAGAGGCACAGATACGCAGTATTTT.

In this sample, this clone turned up once. The CDR3 loop is CASGRREYEQYF. The CDR3 coding sequence is TGTGCCAGCGGACGCAGGGAATACGAGCAGTACTTC. The genes are TRBV7-8 and TRBJ2-7, with a tentative D call TRBD1 (5 bases). CDR3 size: 12 residues. Germline loops: CDR1 SGHVS, CDR2 FQNEAQ. V was shortened by 8 bases and J by 4 bases, with 12 bases between the two germline ends.

The chain employs TRBV7-6 and TRBJ2-6; 7 bases are a match to TRBD1. Trimming at V came to 1 base and at J to 3 bases, leaving 6 bases not matched to a gene. Germline V CDR1 and CDR2: SGHVS, FNYEAQ. This CDR3 contains 17 residues. CDR3 region: CASSLVKGAIGANVLTF. The CDR3 DNA reads as TGTGCCAGCAGCTTAGTAAAGGGGGCGATTGGGGCCAACGTCCTGACTTTC. The whole variable domain, filled in from reference TRBV7-6 and TRBJ2-6, reads GAGVSQSPRYKVTKRGQDVALRCDPISGHVSLYWYRQALGQGPEFLTYFNYEAQQDKSGLPNDRFSAERPEGSISTLTIQRTEQRDSAMYRCASSLVKGAIGANVLTFGAGSRLTVL.

V is TRBV21-1 and J is TRBJ2-1; the table's D call TRBD1 went unverified against the DNA. TRBV21-1 is described as a pseudogene. This CDR3 has 18 residues. CDR3 region: CASSPNKNRSGPYNEQFF. The CDR3 DNA follows: TGTGCCAGCAGCCCGAACAAGAACAGGTCCGGCCCCTACAATGAGCAGTTCTTC.

The chain uses TRBV30 and TRBJ2-7; possible D gene TRBD1, 6 bases. Germline CDR1 and CDR2: GTSNPN and SVGIG (reference sequence). V lost 4 bases and J lost 1, with 8 bases in between. The CDR3 has 12 amino acids. The CDR3 region is CAWKGDSYEQYF. In DNA form, the CDR3 reads TGTGCCTGGAAGGGGGATTCCTACGAGCAGTACTTC.

This chain connects TRBV27 to TRBJ1-3, with a weak D call TRBD1 (5 bases). Trimming pared 8 bases from V and 3 bases from J, leaving 11 bases between. The V gene's germline CDR1 is MNHEY and CDR2 SMNVEV (reference sequence). This CDR3 spans 13 amino acids. In DNA, the CDR3 is TGTGCCAGCCGCGGGGGGGGTGGAAACACCATATATTTT. Translated, it gives CASRGGGGNTIYF.

The chain recombines TRBV5-1 with TRBJ1-2; possible D gene TRBD1, 6 bases. The ends were cut back, 3 bases at V and 1 base at J, with 13 bases in the middle. The CDR3 covers 15 residues. Germline-derived CDR1 and CDR2 are SGHRS and YFSETQ. CDR3 residues: CASSSTTQGNYGYTF. The CDR3 DNA is TGCGCCAGCAGCTCCACTACACAGGGTAACTATGGCTACACCTTC.

The CDR3 nucleotides are TGCAGTGCTAGCTCAGAGCGAGAGTTTTTT. Translation gives CSASSEREFF. The chain has TRBV20-1 and TRBJ1-4; D is ambiguous. Germline V lookup: CDR1 DFQATT, CDR2 SNEGSKA (reference sequence). Between the trimmed V and J ends, which lost 3 bases and 16 bases, there was a span of 12 bases. The CDR3 loop spans 10 amino acids.

The rearrangement links TRBV13 to TRBJ2-7; 10 bases match TRBD2. V trimming: 0 bases; J trimming: 3 bases; junction bases outside the gene matches: 2. The length of the CDR3 is 15 residues. Germline V lookup: CDR1 PRHDT, CDR2 FYEKMQ (reference sequence). CDR3 sequence: CASSLGLAGVYEQYF. The CDR3 DNA follows: TGTGCCAGCAGCTTAGGGCTAGCGGGAGTCTACGAGCAGTACTTC.

J is TRBJ2-1 and V is TRBV7-2; 12 positions agree with TRBD2. This CDR3 contains 15 residues. V was pared by 5 bases and J by 6 bases, with 5 bases of the junction left unmatched. From germline, CDR1 is SGHTA and CDR2 FQGNSA. CDR3 amino acids: CASSTGTSGRNEQFF. CDR3 coding DNA: TGTGCCAGCAGCACCGGGACTAGCGGGCGCAATGAGCAGTTCTTC.

The chain employs TRBV19 and TRBJ1-4; a weak D match, TRBD1 (5 bases). From germline, CDR1 is LNHDA and CDR2 SQIVND (reference sequence). The CDR3 length is 17 residues. The V end lost 3 bases, the J end lost 3 bases, and 17 bases lay between the germline ends. For the CDR3, the DNA is TGTGCCAGTAGTATTGATGGCCCGACAGCTTCTAATGAAAAACTGTTTTTT. Its protein is CASSIDGPTASNEKLFF.

This clone has more than one count but fewer than ten. V and J are TRBV24-1 and TRBJ1-4; D is possibly TRBD1 (5 bases). CDR3 length: 13 residues. Germline CDR1 KGHDR, CDR2 SFDVKD. V was shortened by 4 bases and J by 8 bases, with 10 bases between the two germline ends. The CDR3 loop reads CATSEPGLEKLFF. In DNA, the CDR3 is TGTGCCACCAGTGAACCAGGGTTGGAAAAACTGTTTTTT.

J is TRBJ2-7 and V is TRBV10-1; no clear D. The V gene's germline CDR1 is WNHNN and CDR2 SYGVQD (reference sequence). Trimming shortened V by 6 bases and J by 7 bases, and 13 bases separated the two germline ends. This CDR3 contains 12 residues. The CDR3 region is CASSPDSREQYF. CDR3 coding DNA: TGCGCCAGCAGCCCAGACTCGAGGGAGCAGTACTTC.

This chain connects TRBV7-9 to TRBJ2-5; 11 nucleotides match TRBD2. CDR3 length: 16 amino acids. With 4 bases clipped from V and 3 bases from J, the junction kept 7 bases outside the gene matches. The germline CDR1 and CDR2 sequences are SEHNR and FQNEAQ (reference sequence). CDR3: CASSSRLAGSEETQYF. The CDR3 coding sequence is TGTGCCAGCAGCTCCCGACTAGCGGGGAGCGAAGAGACCCAGTACTTC.

This clone was counted only a few times. CDR3 protein: CASSLLQGEQYF. The CDR3 bases are TGTGCCAGCAGCCTCCTACAGGGCGAGCAGTACTTC. The chain is built from TRBV7-2 and TRBJ2-7, with D perhaps TRBD1 (6 bases). Trimming pared 5 bases from V and 6 bases from J, leaving 11 bases between. There are 12 residues in the CDR3. CDR1 and CDR2 (germline): SGHTA, FQGNSA. The variable domain in full, completed from reference TRBV7-2 and TRBJ2-7, reads GAGVSQSPSNKVTEKGKDVELRCDPISGHTALYWYRQSLGQGLEFLIYFQGNSAPDKSGLPSDRFSAERTGGSVSTLTIQRTQQEDSAVYLCASSLLQGEQYFGPGTRLTVT.

The chain combines TRBV6-1 with TRBJ2-6; D is ambiguous. From germline, CDR1 is MNHNS and CDR2 SASEGT. The CDR3 is 15 amino acids. Trimming took off 2 bases at V and 2 bases at J, with 7 bases between the two ends. For the CDR3, the DNA is TGTGCCAGCAGTGAAAGCCTAGCTGGGGCCAACGTCCTGACTTTC. Protein sequence: CASSESLAGANVLTF.

This chain links TRBV18 with TRBJ2-2, with D maybe TRBD1 (5 bases). The CDR3 contains 15 residues. Germline-derived CDR1 and CDR2 are KGHSH and LQKENI. With 2 bases removed from V and 3 bases from J, the gap between germline ends came to 10 bases. The CDR3 is CASSPSRADTGELFF. CDR3 nucleotides: TGTGCCAGCTCACCAAGCAGGGCCGACACCGGGGAGCTGTTTTTT.

This clone showed up just once. The chain links TRBV10-1 to TRBJ2-1; the match to TRBD2 covers 10 bases. CDR1 is WNHNN and CDR2 is SYGVQD in the germline V gene (reference sequence). The junction had 11 bases not matched to a gene; V was cut back by 3 bases and J by 0 bases. The CDR3 is made up of 19 amino acids. The DNA for the CDR3 is TGCGCCAGCAGTGATCTCAGGACTAGCGGCCCGAGCTCCTACAATGAGCAGTTCTTC. Protein product: CASSDLRTSGPSSYNEQFF.

This chain connects TRBV7-6 to TRBJ2-7; 8 bases align to TRBD1. CDR1 SGHVS and CDR2 FNYEAQ come from the germline V gene. Unmatched junction bases numbered 10, after V lost 6 bases and J lost 6 bases. The CDR3 spans 14 residues. The CDR3 DNA follows: TGTGCCAGCAGGCCAAGCAGGGGGCAGGTCGAGCAGTACTTC. It translates to CASRPSRGQVEQYF.

The J gene is TRBJ2-2, the V gene TRBV5-3; 11 nucleotides agree with TRBD2. TRBV5-3 is flagged as an ORF with uncertain function. CDR3 length: 14 residues. V was pared by 2 bases and J by 6 bases, with 0 bases of the junction left unmatched. The CDR3 DNA is TGTGCCAGAAGCTTTAGCGGGGGGGCCGGGGAGCTGTTTTTT. This gives the protein CARSFSGGAGELFF.

In regard to this clone: The sample holds other DNA sequences that translate to the same CDR3. This CDR3 reads CASSIVSGSNQPQHF. The CDR3 nucleotides are TGTGCCAGTAGTATAGTAAGCGGAAGCAATCAGCCCCAGCATTTT. V usage is TRBV19 and J usage is TRBJ1-5; D is unclear. There are 15 residues in the CDR3. V was cut by 1 base and J by 1 base, with 8 bases left in between. Per the germline V gene, CDR1 is LNHDA and CDR2 is SQIVND (reference sequence).

The chain recombines TRBV14 with TRBJ2-2; D is uncertain. Trimming took 4 bases from V and 3 from J, leaving 9 bases between them. The CDR3 extends over 14 amino acids. Germline V gene data show CDR1 as SGHDN and CDR2 as FVKESK. As DNA, the CDR3 is TGTGCCAGCAGCCTAACCGGTTACACCGGGGAGCTGTTTTTT. Amino acid sequence: CASSLTGYTGELFF. Full variable domain (remainder filled in from reference TRBV14 and TRBJ2-2): EAGVTQFPSHSVIEKGQTVTLRCDPISGHDNLYWYRRVMGKEIKFLLHFVKESKQDESGMPNNRFLAERTGGTYSTLKVQPAELEDSGVYFCASSLTGYTGELFFGEGSRLTVL.

In regard to this clone: This CDR3 is also generated by other DNA sequences in the sample. The chain combines TRBV27 with TRBJ2-2, with D unresolved. V was cut by 3 bases and J by 1 base, with 6 bases left in between. The CDR3 has 14 amino acids. Germline V gene data show CDR1 as MNHEY and CDR2 as SMNVEV (reference sequence). In DNA, the CDR3 is TGTGCCAGCAGTTTCGGGTTGAACACCGGGGAGCTGTTTTTT. Protein product: CASSFGLNTGELFF.

V gene TRBV12-3 or TRBV12-4 combines with J gene TRBJ2-2; no firm D call. Trimming removed 4 bases from V and 5 bases from J, with 5 bases in between. This CDR3 is 12 amino acids long. The CDR3 DNA reads TGTGCCAGCAGTTCGTCTACCGGGGAGCTGTTTTTT. This codes for CASSSSTGELFF.

The V gene is TRBV14, the J gene TRBJ1-1; D is undetermined. Germline CDR1 SGHDN, CDR2 FVKESK. V was shortened by 6 bases and J by 0 bases, with 8 bases between the two germline ends. The CDR3 runs to 13 residues. The CDR3 spells CASRRFMNTEAFF. The CDR3 DNA reads TGTGCCAGCAGGCGTTTCATGAACACTGAAGCTTTCTTT.

The CDR3 reads CASSFGGGSYTDTQYF. The DNA for the CDR3 is TGTGCCAGCAGCTTCGGCGGCGGGAGCTACACAGATACGCAGTATTTT. This chain joins TRBV9 and TRBJ2-3; TRBD2 matches at 7 bases. Germline trimming cut 4 bases from V and 2 bases from J; bases unmatched to any gene: 10. This CDR3 spans 16 amino acids. CDR1 is SGDLS and CDR2 is YYNGEE in the germline V gene.

This clone was seen just once. The CDR3: CASRTMNTGELFF. CDR3 DNA: TGTGCCAGCCGTACAATGAACACCGGGGAGCTGTTTTTT. The gene calls are TRBV6-5 and TRBJ2-2; no firm D call. Trimming left V 8 bases short and J 1 base short, with 8 bases between. Germline V gene data show CDR1 as MNHEY and CDR2 as SVGAGI. The CDR3 has 13 amino acids.

V and J are TRBV30 and TRBJ2-1; D gene unclear. Trimming shortened V by 1 base and J by 0 bases, and 10 bases separated the two germline ends. The CDR3 spans 15 residues. Germline CDR1 is GTSNPN and CDR2 is SVGIG (reference sequence). CDR3 DNA sequence: TGTGCCTGGAGTGATCAGGCGCGCTCCTACAATGAGCAGTTCTTC. Translation: CAWSDQARSYNEQFF.

The chain links TRBV7-7 to TRBJ1-1; the D is unclear. The CDR3 length is 13 residues. Trimming shortened V by 3 bases and J by 2 bases, and 7 bases separated the two germline ends. Germline CDR1 is SSHAT and CDR2 is FNYEAQ (reference sequence). The CDR3, as DNA: TGTGCCAGCAGCTTGCAGGTTAACACTGAAGCTTTCTTT. Translated, it gives CASSLQVNTEAFF.

The rearrangement joins TRBV7-6 to TRBJ1-2; D is possibly TRBD1 (6 bases). The ends were cut back, 3 bases at V and 10 bases at J, with 12 bases in the middle. CDR3 length equals 12 residues. Germline V gene data show CDR1 as SGHVS and CDR2 as FNYEAQ. The CDR3 nucleotides read TGTGCCAGCAGCTTTGACAGGTTGGACTACACCTTC. Residues: CASSFDRLDYTF.